Presented here are 19 T cell receptor beta chains from one specimen sequenced in a study of cytomegalovirus exposure and HLA in healthy donors. The protocol was immunoSEQ multiplex PCR, while the TCRdb copy is restricted to in-frame clones and leaves out a portion. This sample yields around 120,000 clones, of which roughly 90% are seen a single time; about 6% belongs to the top ten. The sample was PBMCs. The receptors here all came from a woman under 30 in good health and CMV-seropositive.

This chain connects TRBV11-2 to TRBJ1-5; D gene ambiguous. Between the trimmed V and J ends, which lost 4 bases and 4 bases, there was a span of 8 bases. Germline V gene lookup returns CDR1 SGHAT and CDR2 FQNNGV. This CDR3 comprises 13 residues. The CDR3: CASSSSGNQPQHF. The CDR3 nucleotides are TGTGCCAGCAGCTCCAGCGGTAATCAGCCCCAGCATTTT. Variable domain in full (rest from reference TRBV11-2 and TRBJ1-5): EAGVAQSPRYKIIEKRQSVAFWCNPISGHATLYWYQQILGQGPKLLIQFQNNGVVDDSQLPKDRFSAERLKGVDSTLKIQPAKLEDSAVYLCASSSSGNQPQHFGDGTRLSIL.

J is TRBJ1-1 and V is TRBV4-1; unclear D gene. Germline CDR1 MGHRA, CDR2 YSYEKL. Trimming cost V 0 bases and J 4 bases, with 6 bases left between them. The CDR3 runs 13 residues. The CDR3 DNA sequence: TGCGCCAGCAGCCAAGATCGGAGCACTGAAGCTTTCTTT. This sequence encodes CASSQDRSTEAFF.

The rearrangement joins TRBV19 to TRBJ2-7; TRBD1 aligns across 8 bases. The CDR3 runs to 14 residues. J was trimmed by 1 base and V by 6 bases; bases with no gene match: 5. Germline-derived CDR1 and CDR2 are LNHDA and SQIVND (reference sequence). CDR3 residues: CASRMTGVSYEQYF. The CDR3 coding sequence is TGTGCCAGTAGGATGACAGGGGTTTCCTACGAGCAGTACTTC.

The chain is built from TRBV19 and TRBJ1-1, with TRBD1 as a possible D gene (6 bases). In germline, CDR1 is LNHDA, CDR2 SQIVND (reference sequence). Trimming stripped 7 bases from V and 4 bases from J, with 13 bases between. The CDR3 consists of 13 residues. Here the CDR3 DNA reads TGTGCCAGTAACTCAGGGGTCGCCACTGAAGCTTTCTTT. The encoded protein is CASNSGVATEAFF. Variable domain in full (rest from reference TRBV19 and TRBJ1-1): DGGITQSPKYLFRKEGQNVTLSCEQNLNHDAMYWYRQDPGQGLRLIYYSQIVNDFQKGDIAEGYSVSREKKESFPLTVTSAQKNPTAFYLCASNSGVATEAFFGQGTRLTVV.

The rearrangement links TRBV5-1 to TRBJ1-1; D is undetermined. From germline, CDR1 is SGHRS and CDR2 YFSETQ. Trimming removed 2 bases from V and 1 base from J, with 15 bases in between. This CDR3 is 16 amino acids long. CDR3 DNA sequence: TGCGCCAGCAGCTTAAGACCCGGAGCAGAGAACACTGAAGCTTTCTTT. This codes for CASSLRPGAENTEAFF.

The chain carries TRBV7-3 and TRBJ2-1; 11 nucleotides line up with TRBD2. CDR1 is SGHTA, CDR2 FQGTGA, per germline. The length of the CDR3 is 16 residues. Losses at the gene ends were 2 bases for V and 8 bases for J; bases not matched to a gene: 8. CDR3 bases: TGTGCCAGCAGCTTATATAGCGGGAGGGCCTCGCATGAGCAGTTCTTC. Its protein product is CASSLYSGRASHEQFF.

This sequence joins TRBV10-3 and TRBJ1-5, with 9 bases lining up with TRBD1. This CDR3 comprises 14 residues. V shed 5 bases and J 4 bases; nucleotides not matched to a gene: 3. Germline V gene sequence: CDR1 ENHRY, CDR2 SYGVKD. In nucleotides, the CDR3 is TGTGCCATCAGTTCCGACAGGGGGAATCAGCCCCAGCATTTT. Amino acid sequence: CAISSDRGNQPQHF.

The chain is built from TRBV4-2 and TRBJ2-1; tentative D call: TRBD2 (5 bases). The V and J ends lost 4 bases and 0 bases respectively, with 19 bases between them. The germline V gene encodes CDR1 LGHNA and CDR2 YNFKEQ. The CDR3 runs to 18 residues. CDR3 residues: CASSLPPMERSSYNEQFF. The CDR3 DNA follows: TGTGCCAGCAGCCTCCCTCCGATGGAGCGGAGCTCCTACAATGAGCAGTTCTTC.

The chain links TRBV9 to TRBJ2-5; 8 nucleotides align to TRBD2. This CDR3 is built from 15 residues. The V and J ends lost 4 bases and 2 bases, in that order; junction bases with no gene match: 7. Germline V gene sequence: CDR1 SGDLS, CDR2 YYNGEE. CDR3 sequence (DNA): TGTGCCAGCAGCCCAGGACTAGCAGGGCAAGAGACCCAGTACTTC. It yields the protein CASSPGLAGQETQYF.

CDR3 nucleotides: TGCAGCTCCTTGGGACAGGTAGATGGCTACACCTTC. Its translation is CSSLGQVDGYTF. This chain links TRBV29-1 with TRBJ1-2; TRBD1 matches 8 bases. V lost 8 bases, J lost 6 bases, and 8 bases stayed unmatched. Germline loops: CDR1 SQVTM, CDR2 ANQGSEA. The CDR3 length is 12 residues. The whole variable domain, remainder taken from reference TRBV29-1 and TRBJ1-2, is SAVISQKPSRDICQRGTSLTIQCQVDSQVTMMFWYRQQPGQSLTLIATANQGSEATYESGFVIDKFPISRPNLTFSTLTVSNMSPEDSSIYLCSSLGQVDGYTFGSGTRLTVV.

The chain is built from TRBV6-5 and TRBJ2-3, with 11 bases fitting TRBD2. The ends lost 5 bases at V and 4 bases at J; junction bases unmatched: 5. Germline V gene data show CDR1 as MNHEY and CDR2 as SVGAGI. The CDR3 contains 15 residues. CDR3 coding DNA: TGTGCCAGCAGTCGACTAGCGGGGTTATCAGATACGCAGTATTTT. Protein product: CASSRLAGLSDTQYF.

The chain employs TRBV28 and TRBJ1-1; 7 nucleotides line up with TRBD1. The V segment lost 6 bases and the J segment 6 bases; nucleotides outside the gene matches: 16. Germline V gene sequence: CDR1 MDHEN, CDR2 SYDVKM. The CDR3 sequence is 16 residues long. CDR3 protein: CASRPDRVIMFAEAFF. Here the CDR3 DNA reads TGTGCCAGCAGACCAGACAGGGTTATTATGTTCGCTGAAGCTTTCTTT. The full variable domain, its missing parts supplied by reference TRBV28 and TRBJ1-1, is DVKVTQSSRYLVKRTGEKVFLECVQDMDHENMFWYRQDPGLGLRLIYFSYDVKMKEKGDIPEGYSVSREKKERFSLILESASTNQTSMYLCASRPDRVIMFAEAFFGQGTRLTVV.

The chain carries TRBV27 and TRBJ2-1; TRBD2 is a possible D gene (6 bases). V lost 6 bases, J lost 7 bases, and 16 bases lay in between. The V gene's germline CDR1 is MNHEY and CDR2 SMNVEV (reference sequence). The CDR3 runs to 14 residues. CDR3 in DNA: TGTGCCAGCAGGGAACTAGGAGGGCGGAATGAGCAGTTCTTC. This sequence encodes CASRELGGRNEQFF.

The chain is built from TRBV4-2 and TRBJ1-2, with 7 bases lining up with TRBD1. CDR3 length equals 15 residues. The germline V gene has CDR1 LGHNA and CDR2 YNFKEQ. V shed 6 bases, J shed 2 bases, and the junction held 9 bases outside the gene matches. CDR3 in amino acids: CASSRTGAANYGYTF. The CDR3 region has the DNA TGTGCCAGCAGTCGAACAGGGGCCGCCAACTATGGCTACACCTTC.

This chain uses TRBV5-6 with TRBJ1-1; 8 nucleotides agree with TRBD1. Germline lookup yields CDR1 SGHDT and CDR2 YYEEEE. V shed 2 bases, J shed 1 base, and the junction held 4 bases outside the gene matches. The CDR3 length is 15 residues. CDR3 amino acids: CASSFPGTGNTEAFF. CDR3 DNA: TGTGCCAGCAGCTTCCCCGGGACAGGGAACACTGAAGCTTTCTTT. Looking up the rest from reference TRBV5-6 and TRBJ1-1 gives the full variable domain: DAGVTQSPTHLIKTRGQQVTLRCSPKSGHDTVSWYQQALGQGPQFIFQYYEEEERQRGNFPDRFSGHQFPNYSSELNVNALLLGDSALYLCASSFPGTGNTEAFFGQGTRLTVV.

This chain links TRBV9 with TRBJ2-2; possibly TRBD1 for D (5 bases). There are 19 residues in the CDR3. Germline V gene sequence: CDR1 SGDLS, CDR2 YYNGEE. Deletions cut 0 bases from V and 1 base from J, with 19 bases between. CDR3 sequence reads: CASSVALNGASRNTGELFF. In DNA form, the CDR3 reads TGTGCCAGCAGCGTAGCTTTAAATGGGGCATCAAGGAACACCGGGGAGCTGTTTTTT.

The V gene is TRBV10-3, the J gene TRBJ2-7; tentatively, D is TRBD1 (7 bases). The germline CDR1 and CDR2 sequences are ENHRY and SYGVKD. V dropped 0 bases and J dropped 5 bases, with 11 bases sitting between them. The CDR3 spans 14 residues. CDR3 region: CAISESSGGNEQYF. CDR3 coding DNA: TGTGCCATCAGTGAGTCGTCAGGGGGGAACGAGCAGTACTTC.

The rearrangement uses TRBV5-1 and TRBJ2-7; 10 bases fit TRBD1. Germline V CDR1 and CDR2: SGHRS, YFSETQ. The CDR3 contains 14 residues. V was pared by 4 bases and J by 3 bases, with 4 bases of the junction left unmatched. CDR3 sequence reads: CASSKGQGNYEQYF. The CDR3 DNA reads TGCGCCAGCAGCAAGGGACAGGGGAACTACGAGCAGTACTTC.

In regard to this clone: One end of the junction is discordant with germline, which a read error may explain. This sequence joins TRBV14 and TRBJ2-7; TRBD1 is a possible D gene (6 bases). In germline, CDR1 is SGHDN, CDR2 FVKESK. CDR3 length: 13 amino acids. This CDR3 reads CASSRRTDFTPVF. The CDR3 coding sequence is TGTGCCAGCAGCCGCCGGACAGACTTTACCCCAGTCTTC.